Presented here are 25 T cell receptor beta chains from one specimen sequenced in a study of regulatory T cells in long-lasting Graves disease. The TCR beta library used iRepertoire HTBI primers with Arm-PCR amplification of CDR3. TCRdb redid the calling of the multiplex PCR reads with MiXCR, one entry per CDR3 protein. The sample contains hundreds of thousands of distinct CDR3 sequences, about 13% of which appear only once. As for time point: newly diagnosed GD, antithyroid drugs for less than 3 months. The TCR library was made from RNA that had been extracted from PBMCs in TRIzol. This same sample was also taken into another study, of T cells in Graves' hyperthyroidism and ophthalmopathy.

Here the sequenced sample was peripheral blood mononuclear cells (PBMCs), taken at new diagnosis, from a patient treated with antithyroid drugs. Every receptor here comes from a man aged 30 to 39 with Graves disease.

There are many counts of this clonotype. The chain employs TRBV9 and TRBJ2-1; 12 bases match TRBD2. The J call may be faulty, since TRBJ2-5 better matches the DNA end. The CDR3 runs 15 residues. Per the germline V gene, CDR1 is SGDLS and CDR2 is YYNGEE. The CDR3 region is CASSDWTSGASTQYF. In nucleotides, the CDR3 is TGTGCCAGCAGCGACTGGACTAGCGGGGCCTCGACCCAGTACTTC.

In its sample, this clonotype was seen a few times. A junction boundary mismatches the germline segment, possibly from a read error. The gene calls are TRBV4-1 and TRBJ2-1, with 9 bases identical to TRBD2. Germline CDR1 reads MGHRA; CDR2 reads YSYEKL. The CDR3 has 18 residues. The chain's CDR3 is CASSQGQGYAGGRDEQLF. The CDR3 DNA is TGCGCCAGCAGCCAAGGACAGGGATACGCGGGAGGGCGAGATGAGCAGCTCTTC.

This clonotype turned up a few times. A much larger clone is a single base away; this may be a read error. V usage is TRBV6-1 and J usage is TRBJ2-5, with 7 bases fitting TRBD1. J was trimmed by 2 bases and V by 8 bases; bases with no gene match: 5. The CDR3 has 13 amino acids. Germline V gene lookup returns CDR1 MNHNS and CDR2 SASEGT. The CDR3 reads CASGRTGQETQYF. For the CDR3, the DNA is TGTGCCAGCGGACGGACAGGACAAGAGACCCAGTACTTC.

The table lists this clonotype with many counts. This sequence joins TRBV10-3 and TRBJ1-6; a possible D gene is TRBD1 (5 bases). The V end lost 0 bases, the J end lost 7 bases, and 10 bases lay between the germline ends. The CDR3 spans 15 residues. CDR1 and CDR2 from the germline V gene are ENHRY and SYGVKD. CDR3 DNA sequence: TGTGCCATCAGTGAGTCGAGACAGATCAATTCACCCCTCCACTTT. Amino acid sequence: CAISESRQINSPLHF.

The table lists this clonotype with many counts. The CDR3 coding sequence is TGCAGTGCTAGGGGGACTAGCGGGATCTCCTACGAGCAGTACTTC. Amino acid sequence: CSARGTSGISYEQYF. The genes are TRBV20-1 and TRBJ2-7, with TRBD2 identical over 13 bases. This CDR3 is built from 15 residues. J was trimmed by 0 bases and V by 3 bases; bases with no gene match: 2. The germline V gene encodes CDR1 DFQATT and CDR2 SNEGSKA (reference sequence).

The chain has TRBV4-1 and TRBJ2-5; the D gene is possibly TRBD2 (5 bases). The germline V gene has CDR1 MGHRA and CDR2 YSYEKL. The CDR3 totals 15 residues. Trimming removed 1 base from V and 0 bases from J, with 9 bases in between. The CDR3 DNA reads TGCGCCAGCAGCCAAGGTGGTAGCGACCAAGAGACCCAGTACTTC. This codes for CASSQGGSDQETQYF.

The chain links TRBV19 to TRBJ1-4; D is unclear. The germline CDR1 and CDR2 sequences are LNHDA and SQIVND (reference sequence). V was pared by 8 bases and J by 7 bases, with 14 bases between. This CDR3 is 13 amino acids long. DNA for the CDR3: TGTGCCAGTTCGGGGTATCGACTTGAAAAACTGTTTTTT. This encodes CASSGYRLEKLFF. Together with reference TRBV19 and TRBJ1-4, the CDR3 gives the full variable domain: DGGITQSPKYLFRKEGQNVTLSCEQNLNHDAMYWYRQDPGQGLRLIYYSQIVNDFQKGDIAEGYSVSREKKESFPLTVTSAQKNPTAFYLCASSGYRLEKLFFGSGTQLSVL.

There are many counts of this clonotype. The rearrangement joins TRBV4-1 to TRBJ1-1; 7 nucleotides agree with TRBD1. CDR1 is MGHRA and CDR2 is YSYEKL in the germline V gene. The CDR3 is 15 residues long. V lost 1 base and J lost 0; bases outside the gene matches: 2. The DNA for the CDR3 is TGCGCCAGCAGCCAAGGACAGGGTGTGAACACTGAAGCTTTCTTT. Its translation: CASSQGQGVNTEAFF.

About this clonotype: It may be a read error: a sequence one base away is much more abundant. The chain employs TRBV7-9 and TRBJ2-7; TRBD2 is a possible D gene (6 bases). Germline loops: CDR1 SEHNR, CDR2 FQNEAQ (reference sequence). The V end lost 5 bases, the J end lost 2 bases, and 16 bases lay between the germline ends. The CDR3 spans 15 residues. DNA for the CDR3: TGTGCCAGCAGCGCCCGCGCGGGGAGCCCCTACGAGCAGTACTTC. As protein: CASSARAGSPYEQYF.

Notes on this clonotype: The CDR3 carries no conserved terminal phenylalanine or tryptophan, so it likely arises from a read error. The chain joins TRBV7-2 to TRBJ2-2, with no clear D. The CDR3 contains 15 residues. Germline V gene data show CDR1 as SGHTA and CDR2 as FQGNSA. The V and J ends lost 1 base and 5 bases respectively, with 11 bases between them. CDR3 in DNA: TGTGCCAGCAGCTTAGGGGTCAGGAGAACCGGGGAGCTGTTTCTT. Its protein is CASSLGVRRTGELFL.

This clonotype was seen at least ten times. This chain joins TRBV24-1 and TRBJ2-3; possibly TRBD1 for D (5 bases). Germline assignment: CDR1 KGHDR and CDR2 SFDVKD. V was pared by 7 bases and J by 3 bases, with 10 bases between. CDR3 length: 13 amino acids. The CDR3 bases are TGTGCCACCAGCGCCAGGGTTACAGATACGCAGTATTTT. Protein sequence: CATSARVTDTQYF.

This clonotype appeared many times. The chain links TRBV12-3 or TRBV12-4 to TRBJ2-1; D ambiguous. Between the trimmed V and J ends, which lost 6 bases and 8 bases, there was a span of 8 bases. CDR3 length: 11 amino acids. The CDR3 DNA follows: TGTGCCAGCAGCCCCGGGTATGAGCAGTTCTTC. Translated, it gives CASSPGYEQFF.

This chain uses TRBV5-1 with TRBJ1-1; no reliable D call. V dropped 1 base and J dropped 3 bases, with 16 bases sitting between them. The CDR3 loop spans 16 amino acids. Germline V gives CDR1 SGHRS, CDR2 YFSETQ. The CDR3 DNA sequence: TGCGCCAGCAGCTTGTCAGGCAGTAGGCTCTACACTGAAGCTTTCTTT. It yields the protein CASSLSGSRLYTEAFF.

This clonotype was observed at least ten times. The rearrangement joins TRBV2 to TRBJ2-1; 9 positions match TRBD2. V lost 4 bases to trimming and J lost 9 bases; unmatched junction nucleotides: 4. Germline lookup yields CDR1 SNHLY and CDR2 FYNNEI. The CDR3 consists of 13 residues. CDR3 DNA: TGTGCCAGCAGTGGCGGGAGGGCCGCTGAGCAGTTCTTC. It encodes CASSGGRAAEQFF.

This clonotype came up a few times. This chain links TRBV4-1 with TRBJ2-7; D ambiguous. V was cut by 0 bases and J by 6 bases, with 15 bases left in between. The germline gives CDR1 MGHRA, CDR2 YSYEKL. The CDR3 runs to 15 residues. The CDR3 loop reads CASSQEVAARGEQYF. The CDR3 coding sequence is TGCGCCAGCAGCCAAGAAGTCGCGGCTCGTGGCGAGCAGTACTTC.

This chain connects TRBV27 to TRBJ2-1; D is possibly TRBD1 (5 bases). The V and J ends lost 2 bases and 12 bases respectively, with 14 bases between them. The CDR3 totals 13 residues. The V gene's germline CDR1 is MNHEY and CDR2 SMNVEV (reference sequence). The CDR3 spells CASSLPGSRLQFF. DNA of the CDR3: TGTGCCAGCAGTTTACCAGGGTCTAGGTTGCAGTTCTTC.

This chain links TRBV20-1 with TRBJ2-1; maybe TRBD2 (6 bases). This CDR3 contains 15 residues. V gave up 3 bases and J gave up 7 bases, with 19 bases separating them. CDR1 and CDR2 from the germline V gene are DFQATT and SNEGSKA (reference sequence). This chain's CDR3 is CSARSLWNGGNEQFF. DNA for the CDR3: TGCAGTGCTAGGAGTCTCTGGAACGGGGGTAATGAGCAGTTCTTC.

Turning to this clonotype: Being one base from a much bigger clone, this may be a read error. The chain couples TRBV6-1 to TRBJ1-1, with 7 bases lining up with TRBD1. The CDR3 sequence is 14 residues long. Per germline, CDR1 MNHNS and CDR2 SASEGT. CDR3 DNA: TGTGCCAGCAGGAAGGGACAGTTGAACACTGAAGCTCTCTTT. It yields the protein CASRKGQLNTEALF.

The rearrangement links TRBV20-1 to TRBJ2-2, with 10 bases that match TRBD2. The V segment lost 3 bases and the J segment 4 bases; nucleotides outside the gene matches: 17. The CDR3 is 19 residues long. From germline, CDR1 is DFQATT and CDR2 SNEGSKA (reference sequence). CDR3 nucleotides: TGCAGTGCTAGCAGGCCAGGGGGAGTTAGCGGGAGGTCCACCGGGGAGCTGTTTTTT. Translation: CSASRPGGVSGRSTGELFF.

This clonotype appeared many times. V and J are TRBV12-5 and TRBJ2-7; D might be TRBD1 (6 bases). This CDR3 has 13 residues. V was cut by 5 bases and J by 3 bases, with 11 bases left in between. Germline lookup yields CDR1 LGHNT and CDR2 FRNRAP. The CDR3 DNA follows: TGTGCTAGTGGTCAGGGGTTAGACTACGAGCAGTACTTC. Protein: CASGQGLDYEQYF.

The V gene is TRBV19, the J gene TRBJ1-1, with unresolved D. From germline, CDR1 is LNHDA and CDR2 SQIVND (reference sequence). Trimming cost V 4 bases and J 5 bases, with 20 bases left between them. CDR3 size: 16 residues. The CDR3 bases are TGTGCCAGTAGTACCCCGGCAGGTAGCTCGAGGACTGAAGCTTTCTTT. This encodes CASSTPAGSSRTEAFF. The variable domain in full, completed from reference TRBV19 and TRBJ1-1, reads DGGITQSPKYLFRKEGQNVTLSCEQNLNHDAMYWYRQDPGQGLRLIYYSQIVNDFQKGDIAEGYSVSREKKESFPLTVTSAQKNPTAFYLCASSTPAGSSRTEAFFGQGTRLTVV.

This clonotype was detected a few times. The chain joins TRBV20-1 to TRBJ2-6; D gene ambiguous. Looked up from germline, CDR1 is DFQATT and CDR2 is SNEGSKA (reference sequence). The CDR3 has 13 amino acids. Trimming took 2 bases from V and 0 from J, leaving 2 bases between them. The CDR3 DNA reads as TGCAGTGCTAGAACCTCTGGGGCCAACGTCCTGACTTTC. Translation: CSARTSGANVLTF.

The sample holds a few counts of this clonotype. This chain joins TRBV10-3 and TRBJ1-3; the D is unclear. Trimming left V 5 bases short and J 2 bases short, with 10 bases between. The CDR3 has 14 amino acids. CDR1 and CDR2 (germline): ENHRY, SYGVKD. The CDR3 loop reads CAISRDGTGNTIYF. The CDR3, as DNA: TGTGCCATCAGTCGGGATGGAACTGGAAACACCATATATTTT.

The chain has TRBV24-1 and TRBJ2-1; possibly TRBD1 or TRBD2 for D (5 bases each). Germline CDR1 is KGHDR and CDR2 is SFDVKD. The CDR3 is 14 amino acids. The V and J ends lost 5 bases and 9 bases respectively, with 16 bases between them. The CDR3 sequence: CATSAGFSGTEQFF. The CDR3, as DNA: TGTGCCACCAGTGCAGGTTTTTCAGGGACTGAGCAGTTCTTC.

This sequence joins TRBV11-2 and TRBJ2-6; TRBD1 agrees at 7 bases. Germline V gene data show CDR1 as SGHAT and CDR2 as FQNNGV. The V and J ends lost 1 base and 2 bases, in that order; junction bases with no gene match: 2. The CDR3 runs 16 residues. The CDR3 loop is CASSLGDRAGANVLTF. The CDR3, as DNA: TGTGCCAGCAGCTTAGGAGACAGGGCTGGGGCCAACGTCCTGACTTTC.